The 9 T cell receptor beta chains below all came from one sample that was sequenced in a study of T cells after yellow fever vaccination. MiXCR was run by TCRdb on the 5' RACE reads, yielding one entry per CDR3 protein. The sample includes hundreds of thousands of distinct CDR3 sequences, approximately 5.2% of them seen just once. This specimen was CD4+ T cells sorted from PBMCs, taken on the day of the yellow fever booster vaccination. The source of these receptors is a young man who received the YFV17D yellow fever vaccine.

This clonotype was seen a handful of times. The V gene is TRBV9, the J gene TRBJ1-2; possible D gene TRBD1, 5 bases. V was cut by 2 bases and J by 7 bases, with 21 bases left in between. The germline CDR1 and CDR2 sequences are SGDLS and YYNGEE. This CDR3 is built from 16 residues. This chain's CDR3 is CASSVEGIPSSRGYTF. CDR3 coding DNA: TGTGCCAGCAGCGTGGAGGGGATACCAAGTTCGCGTGGCTACACCTTC.

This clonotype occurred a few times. The CDR3 is CASSKRDSEGTQYF. The CDR3 coding sequence is TGTGCCAGCAGCAAACGGGACTCCGAGGGTACGCAGTATTTT. The chain recombines TRBV3-1 with TRBJ2-3; TRBD2 might be the D (6 bases). Germline V gene data show CDR1 as LGHDT and CDR2 as YNNKEL (reference sequence). The CDR3 contains 14 residues. Trimming removed 5 bases at V and 8 bases at J, with 17 bases between.

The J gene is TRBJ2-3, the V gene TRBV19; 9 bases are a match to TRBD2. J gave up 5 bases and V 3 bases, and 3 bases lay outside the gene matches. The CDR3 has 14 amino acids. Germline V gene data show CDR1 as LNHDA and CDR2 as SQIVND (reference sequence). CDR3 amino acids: CASSIGGGGDTQYF. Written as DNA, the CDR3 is TGTGCCAGTAGTATTGGCGGGGGGGGAGATACGCAGTATTTT.

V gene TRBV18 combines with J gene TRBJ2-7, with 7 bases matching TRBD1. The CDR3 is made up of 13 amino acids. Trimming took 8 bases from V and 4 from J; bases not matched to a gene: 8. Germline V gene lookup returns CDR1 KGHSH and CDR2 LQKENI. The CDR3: CASARDSFYEQYF. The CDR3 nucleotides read TGTGCCAGCGCCCGGGACAGTTTTTACGAGCAGTACTTC.

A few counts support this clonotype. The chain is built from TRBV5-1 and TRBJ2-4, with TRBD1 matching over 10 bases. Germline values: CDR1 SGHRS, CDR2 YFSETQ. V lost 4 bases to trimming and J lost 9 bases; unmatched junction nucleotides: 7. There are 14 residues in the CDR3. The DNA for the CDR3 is TGCGCCAGCAGCGGCTGGGGACAGGGGAGCATTCAGTACTTC. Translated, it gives CASSGWGQGSIQYF. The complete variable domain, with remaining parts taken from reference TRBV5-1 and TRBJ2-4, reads KAGVTQTPRYLIKTRGQQVTLSCSPISGHRSVSWYQQTPGQGLQFLFEYFSETQRNKGNFPGRFSGRQFSNSRSEMNVSTLELGDSALYLCASSGWGQGSIQYFGAGTRLSVL.

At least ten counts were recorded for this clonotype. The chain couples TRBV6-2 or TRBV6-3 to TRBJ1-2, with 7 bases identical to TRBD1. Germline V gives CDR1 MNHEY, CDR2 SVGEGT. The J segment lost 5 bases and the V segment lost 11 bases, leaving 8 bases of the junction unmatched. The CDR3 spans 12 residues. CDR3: CAGRQGEYGYTF. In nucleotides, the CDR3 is TGTGCCGGACGACAGGGAGAGTATGGCTACACCTTC.

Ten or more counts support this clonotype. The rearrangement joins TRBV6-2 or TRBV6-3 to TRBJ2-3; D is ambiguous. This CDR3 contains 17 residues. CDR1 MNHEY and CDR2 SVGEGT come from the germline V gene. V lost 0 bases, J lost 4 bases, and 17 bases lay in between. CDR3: CASSYSVTEPHPDTQYF. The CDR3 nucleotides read TGTGCCAGCAGTTACTCCGTGACCGAACCTCATCCAGATACGCAGTATTTT.

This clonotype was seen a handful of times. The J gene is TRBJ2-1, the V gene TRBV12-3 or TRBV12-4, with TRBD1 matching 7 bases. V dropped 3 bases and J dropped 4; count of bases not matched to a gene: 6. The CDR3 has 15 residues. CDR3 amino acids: CASSFSGQRYNEQFF. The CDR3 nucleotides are TGTGCCAGCAGTTTTTCGGGACAGCGGTACAATGAGCAGTTCTTC.

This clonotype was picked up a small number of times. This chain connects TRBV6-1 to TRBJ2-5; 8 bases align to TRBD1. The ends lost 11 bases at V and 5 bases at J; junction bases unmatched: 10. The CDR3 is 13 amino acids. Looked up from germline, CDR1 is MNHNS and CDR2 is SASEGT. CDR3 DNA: TGTGCCGGAGATCAGGGGGCCGGTGAGACCCAGTACTTC. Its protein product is CAGDQGAGETQYF.